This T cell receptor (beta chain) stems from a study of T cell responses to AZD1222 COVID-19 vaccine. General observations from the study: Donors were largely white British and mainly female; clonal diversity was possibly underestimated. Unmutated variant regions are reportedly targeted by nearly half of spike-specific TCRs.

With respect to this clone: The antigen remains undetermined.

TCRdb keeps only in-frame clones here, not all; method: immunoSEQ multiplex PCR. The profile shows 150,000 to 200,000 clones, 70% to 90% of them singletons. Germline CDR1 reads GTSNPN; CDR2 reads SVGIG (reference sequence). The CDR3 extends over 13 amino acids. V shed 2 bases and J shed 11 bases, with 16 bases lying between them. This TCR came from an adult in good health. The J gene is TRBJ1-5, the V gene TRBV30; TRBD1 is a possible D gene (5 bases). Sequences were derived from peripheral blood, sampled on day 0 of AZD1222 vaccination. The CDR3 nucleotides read TGTGCCTGGAGTCCTAAGGGACCTACGGCCCAGCATTTT. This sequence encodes CAWSPKGPTAQHF. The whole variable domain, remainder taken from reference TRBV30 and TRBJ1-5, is SQTIHQWPATLVQPVGSPLSLECTVEGTSNPNLYWYRQAAGRGLQLLFYSVGIGQISSEVPQNLSASRPQDRQFILSSKKLLLSDSGFYLCAWSPKGPTAQHFGDGTRLSIL.